Listed below are T cell receptor beta chains from one sample, sequenced in a study of blood T cell repertoires in COVID-19. Some clones are missing from TCRdb's copy, which holds only in-frame ones; the method was immunoSEQ multiplex PCR. In the table there are some 300,000 clones, 70% to 90% of which are singletons. The source material was peripheral blood. The source of these receptors is a woman in her forties or fifties with COVID-19, enrolled during active disease. The conserved cysteine and the conserved F or W are not part of the CDR3 here. Fields, in order: J gene, V gene, CDR3 protein.

J gene: TRBJ1-5
V gene: TRBV11-2
CDR3 protein: ASSLDGRLQPQH

J gene: TRBJ1-1
V gene: TRBV28
CDR3 protein: ASKRGGFTEAF

J gene: TRBJ1-5
V gene: TRBV18
CDR3 protein: ASSPPTFQGGNNQPQH

J gene: TRBJ1-2
V gene: TRBV6-6
CDR3 protein: ASSYSRGPVDGYT

J gene: TRBJ2-7
V gene: TRBV7-2
CDR3 protein: ASSLGRGGASSYEQY

J gene: TRBJ2-7
V gene: TRBV3-1/TRBV3-2
CDR3 protein: ASSQGGEQY

J gene: TRBJ2-7
V gene: TRBV29-1
CDR3 protein: SVGQRSYEQY

J gene: TRBJ2-1
V gene: TRBV29-1
CDR3 protein: SVADRGINRNEQF

J gene: TRBJ1-2
V gene: TRBV3-1/TRBV3-2
CDR3 protein: ASSTRGPPSVGYT

J gene: TRBJ1-5
V gene: TRBV5-6
CDR3 protein: ASSFGTGVFDQPQH

J gene: TRBJ2-2
V gene: TRBV7-3
CDR3 protein: ASSPGLAGALGELF

J gene: TRBJ1-1
V gene: TRBV18
CDR3 protein: ASSPLDREAF

J gene: TRBJ2-7
V gene: TRBV5-1
CDR3 protein: ASSLDRTGNYEQY

J gene: TRBJ2-7
V gene: TRBV2
CDR3 protein: ASKGGRTSYEQY

J gene: TRBJ2-7
V gene: TRBV30
CDR3 protein: AWSLTRGEQY

J gene: TRBJ2-1
V gene: TRBV11-1
CDR3 protein: ASSSLVAGYNEQF

J gene: TRBJ1-4
V gene: TRBV19
CDR3 protein: ASSRTGIPNEKLF

J gene: TRBJ1-1
V gene: TRBV18
CDR3 protein: ASSPRMELSTEAF

J gene: TRBJ2-5
V gene: TRBV6-5
CDR3 protein: ASSYGTGGLETQY

J gene: TRBJ1-1
V gene: TRBV11-2
CDR3 protein: ASSKQGLNTEAF

J gene: TRBJ2-2
V gene: TRBV5-1
CDR3 protein: ASSPGNPGELF

J gene: TRBJ1-6
V gene: TRBV12-3/TRBV12-4
CDR3 protein: ASSFVNSPLH

J gene: TRBJ2-7
V gene: TRBV4-2
CDR3 protein: ASSRRLAGDDTHYEQY

J gene: TRBJ1-2
V gene: TRBV3-1/TRBV3-2
CDR3 protein: ASSQDVRDRGTNYGYT

J gene: TRBJ1-2
V gene: TRBV19
CDR3 protein: ASSIRLGTGFIHGYT

J gene: TRBJ2-5
V gene: TRBV2
CDR3 protein: ASWRIETQY

J gene: TRBJ2-2
V gene: TRBV5-1
CDR3 protein: ASSPSGVTGELF

J gene: TRBJ1-5
V gene: TRBV29-1
CDR3 protein: SVGATGGRQPQH

J gene: TRBJ2-5
V gene: TRBV7-9
CDR3 protein: ASSLVVETQY

J gene: TRBJ1-2
V gene: TRBV28
CDR3 protein: ASSISPGQGNGYT

J gene: TRBJ1-5
V gene: TRBV20-1
CDR3 protein: SASETGGSNQPQH

J gene: TRBJ1-1
V gene: TRBV13
CDR3 protein: ASSPLRASYAMNTEAF

J gene: TRBJ2-3
V gene: TRBV5-4
CDR3 protein: ASSLRTSGTDTQY

J gene: TRBJ2-7
V gene: TRBV5-5
CDR3 protein: ASSLAYTSGSFEQY

J gene: TRBJ2-7
V gene: TRBV3-1/TRBV3-2
CDR3 protein: ASSQGGTGSEQY

J gene: TRBJ2-7
V gene: TRBV6-2/TRBV6-3
CDR3 protein: ASSYQYYEQY

J gene: TRBJ1-5
V gene: TRBV15
CDR3 protein: ATSSRDRGREPQH

J gene: TRBJ2-4
V gene: TRBV12-5
CDR3 protein: ASGLDGTGGSNIQY

J gene: TRBJ1-2
V gene: TRBV4-3
CDR3 protein: ASSQGRSTAFYGYT

J gene: TRBJ2-7
V gene: TRBV19
CDR3 protein: ASSFGTGGSPTYEQY

J gene: TRBJ2-1
V gene: TRBV3-1/TRBV3-2
CDR3 protein: ASSPGTASFNEQF

J gene: TRBJ2-1
V gene: TRBV2
CDR3 protein: ASGSGGVSEQF

J gene: TRBJ1-1
V gene: TRBV19
CDR3 protein: ASSANGGVHTEAF

J gene: TRBJ2-7
V gene: TRBV3-1/TRBV3-2
CDR3 protein: ASSQAGRALVEQY

J gene: TRBJ2-5
V gene: TRBV7-6
CDR3 protein: ASTRAGAQETQY

J gene: TRBJ2-7
V gene: TRBV7-9
CDR3 protein: ASSPGQAGSSYEQY

J gene: TRBJ2-5
V gene: TRBV7-6
CDR3 protein: ASSSSGKTWAQY

J gene: TRBJ2-2
V gene: TRBV24-1
CDR3 protein: ATSGTGGRAGELF